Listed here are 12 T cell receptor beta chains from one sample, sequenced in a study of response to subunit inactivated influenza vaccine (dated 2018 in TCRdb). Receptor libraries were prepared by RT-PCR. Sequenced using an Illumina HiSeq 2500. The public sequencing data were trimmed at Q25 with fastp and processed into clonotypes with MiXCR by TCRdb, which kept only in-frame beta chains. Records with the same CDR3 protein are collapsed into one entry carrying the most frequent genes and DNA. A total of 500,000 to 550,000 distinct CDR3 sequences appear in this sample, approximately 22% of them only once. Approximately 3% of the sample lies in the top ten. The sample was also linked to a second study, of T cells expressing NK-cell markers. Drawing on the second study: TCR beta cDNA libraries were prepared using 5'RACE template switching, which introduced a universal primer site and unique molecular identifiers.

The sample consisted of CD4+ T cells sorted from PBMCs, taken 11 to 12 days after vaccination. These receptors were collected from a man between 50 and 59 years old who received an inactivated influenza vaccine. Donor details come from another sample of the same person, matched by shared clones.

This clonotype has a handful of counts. CDR3 region: CASSATGGELFF. The CDR3 DNA is TGTGCCAGCAGCGCGACGGGCGGGGAGCTGTTTTTT. This chain links TRBV2 with TRBJ2-2; unclear D gene. Trimming shortened V by 6 bases and J by 7 bases, and 9 bases separated the two germline ends. The CDR3 runs to 12 residues. Germline lookup yields CDR1 SNHLY and CDR2 FYNNEI. Using reference TRBV2 and TRBJ2-2 for the parts outside the CDR3, the full variable domain is EPEVTQTPSHQVTQMGQEVILRCVPISNHLYFYWYRQILGQKVEFLVSFYNNEISEKSEIFDDQFSVERPDGSNFTLKIRSTKLEDSAMYFCASSATGGELFFGEGSRLTVL.

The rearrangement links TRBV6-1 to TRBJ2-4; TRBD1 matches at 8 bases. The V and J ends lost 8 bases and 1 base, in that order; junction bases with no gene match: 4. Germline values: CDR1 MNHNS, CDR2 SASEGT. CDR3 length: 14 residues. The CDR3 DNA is TGTGCCAGCTCTGACAGGGGCGCCAAAAACATTCAGTACTTC. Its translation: CASSDRGAKNIQYF.

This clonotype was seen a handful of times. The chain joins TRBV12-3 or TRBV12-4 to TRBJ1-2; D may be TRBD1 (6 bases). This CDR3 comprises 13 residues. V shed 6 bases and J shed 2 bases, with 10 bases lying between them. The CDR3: CASRITGNYGYTF. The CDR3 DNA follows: TGTGCCAGCAGAATCACAGGGAACTATGGCTACACCTTC.

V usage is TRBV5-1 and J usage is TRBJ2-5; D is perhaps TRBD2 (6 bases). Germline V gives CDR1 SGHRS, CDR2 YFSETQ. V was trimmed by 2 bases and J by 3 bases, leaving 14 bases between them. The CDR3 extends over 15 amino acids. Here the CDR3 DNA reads TGCGCCAGCAGCTTACTAGTCGGGAGAGAAGAGACCCAGTACTTC. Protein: CASSLLVGREETQYF.

The DNA of the CDR3 is TGTGCCAGCAGCTCAAAGTCCAGAAGCTCCTACAATGAGCAGTTCTTC. Amino acid sequence: CASSSKSRSSYNEQFF. This chain links TRBV7-6 with TRBJ2-1; the D is unclear. This CDR3 comprises 16 residues. The germline CDR1 and CDR2 sequences are SGHVS and FNYEAQ. Trimming stripped 4 bases from V and 0 bases from J, with 13 bases between.

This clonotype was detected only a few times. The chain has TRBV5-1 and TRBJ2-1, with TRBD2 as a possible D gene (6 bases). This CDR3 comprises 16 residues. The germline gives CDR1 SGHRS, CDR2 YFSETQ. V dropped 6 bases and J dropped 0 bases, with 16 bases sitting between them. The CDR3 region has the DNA TGCGCCAGCAAACACGGGACTGGGAGCTCCTACAATGAGCAGTTCTTC. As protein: CASKHGTGSSYNEQFF.

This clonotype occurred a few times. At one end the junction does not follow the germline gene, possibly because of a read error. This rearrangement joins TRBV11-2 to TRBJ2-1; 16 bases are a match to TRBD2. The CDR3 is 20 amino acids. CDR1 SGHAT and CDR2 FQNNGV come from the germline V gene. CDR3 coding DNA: TGTGCCAGCAGCTCCCGAGGGGGGACTAGCGGGAGGGCCGTCTACATTGAGCAGTTCTTC. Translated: CASSSRGGTSGRAVYIEQFF. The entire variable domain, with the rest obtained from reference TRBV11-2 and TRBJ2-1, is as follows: EAGVAQSPRYKIIEKRQSVAFWCNPISGHATLYWYQQILGQGPKLLIQFQNNGVVDDSQLPKDRFSAERLKGVDSTLKIQPAKLEDSAVYLCASSSRGGTSGRAVYIEQFFGPGTRLTVL.

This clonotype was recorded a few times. For the CDR3, the DNA is TGTGCCACCAGCAGAGCGCCACAGGACCTGTCCTCGCCCACCTTC. This encodes CATSRAPQDLSSPTF. V and J are TRBV15 and TRBJ1-2; D possibly corresponds to TRBD1 (5 bases). The CDR3 has 15 amino acids. The germline V gene encodes CDR1 LNHNV and CDR2 YYDKDF (reference sequence). Trimming took off 1 base at V and 13 bases at J, with 22 bases between the two ends.

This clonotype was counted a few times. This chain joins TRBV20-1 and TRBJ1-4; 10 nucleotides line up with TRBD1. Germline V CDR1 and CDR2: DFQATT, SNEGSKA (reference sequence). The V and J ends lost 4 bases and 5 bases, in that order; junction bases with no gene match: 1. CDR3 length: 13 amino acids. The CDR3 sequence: CSAKGQGNEKLFF. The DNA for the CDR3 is TGCAGTGCTAAGGGACAGGGGAATGAAAAACTGTTTTTT.

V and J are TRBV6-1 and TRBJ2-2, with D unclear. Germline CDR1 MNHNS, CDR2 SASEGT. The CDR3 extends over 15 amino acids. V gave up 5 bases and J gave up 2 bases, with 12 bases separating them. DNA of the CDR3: TGTGCCAGCAGTCCTCCGGCCCTTAACACCGGGGAGCTGTTTTTT. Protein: CASSPPALNTGELFF.

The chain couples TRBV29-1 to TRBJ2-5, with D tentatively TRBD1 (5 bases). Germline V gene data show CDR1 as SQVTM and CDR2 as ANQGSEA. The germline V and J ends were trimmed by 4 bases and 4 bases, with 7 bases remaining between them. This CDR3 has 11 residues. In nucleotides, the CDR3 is TGCAGCGTTGTCCAGGGAGAGACCCAGTACTTC. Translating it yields CSVVQGETQYF.

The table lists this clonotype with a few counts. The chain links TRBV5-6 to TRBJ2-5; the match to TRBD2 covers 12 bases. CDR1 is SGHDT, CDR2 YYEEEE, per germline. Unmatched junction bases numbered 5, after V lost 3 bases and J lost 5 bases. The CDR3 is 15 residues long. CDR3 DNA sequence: TGTGCCAGCAGCTCTCTAGCGGGGGGGCCGGAGACCCAGTACTTC. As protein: CASSSLAGGPETQYF.